This T cell receptor (beta chain) was found in a study of regulatory T cells in long-lasting Graves disease. Noted time point: newly diagnosed GD, antithyroid drugs for less than 3 months. TCR sequences were obtained from RNA taken from PBMCs. The V gene lost 1 base and the J gene lost 3 bases, with 16 bases spanning the gap. Per germline, CDR1 KGHSH and CDR2 LQKENI. The CDR3 runs to 17 residues. This clonotype showed up many times. According to the study, TCR beta libraries were built with iRepertoire HTBI primers and CDR3-region Arm-PCR. Via MiXCR, TCRdb re-called the multiplex PCR reads, giving one row per CDR3 protein. The sample records around 320,000 distinct CDR3 sequences, over 15% being singletons. These data also featured in a second study, about T cells in Graves' hyperthyroidism and ophthalmopathy.

This chain connects TRBV18 to TRBJ1-3; D unclear. The sequencing here drew on peripheral blood mononuclear cells (PBMCs), taken at new diagnosis, from a patient treated with antithyroid drugs. The receptor was isolated from a man aged 40-49 years with Graves disease. The CDR3 reads CASSPRPFSGDGNTIYF. DNA for the CDR3: TGTGCCAGCTCACCACGGCCGTTCTCGGGAGATGGAAACACCATATATTTT.